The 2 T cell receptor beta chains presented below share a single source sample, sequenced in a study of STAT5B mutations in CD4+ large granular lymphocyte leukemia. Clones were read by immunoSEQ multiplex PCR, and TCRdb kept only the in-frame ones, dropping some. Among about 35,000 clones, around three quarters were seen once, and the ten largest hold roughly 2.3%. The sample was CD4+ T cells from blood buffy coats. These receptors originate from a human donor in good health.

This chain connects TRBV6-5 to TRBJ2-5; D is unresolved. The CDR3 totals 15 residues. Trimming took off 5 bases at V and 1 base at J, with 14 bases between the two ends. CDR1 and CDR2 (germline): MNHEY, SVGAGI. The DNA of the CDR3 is TGTGCCAGCAGTCCCCGGAACACATTCCAAGAGACCCAGTACTTC. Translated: CASSPRNTFQETQYF.

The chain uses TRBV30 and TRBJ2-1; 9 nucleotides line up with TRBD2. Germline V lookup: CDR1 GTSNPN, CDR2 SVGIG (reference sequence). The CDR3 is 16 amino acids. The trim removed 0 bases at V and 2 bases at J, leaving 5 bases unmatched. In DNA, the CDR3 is TGTGCCTGGAGTGTACGCCTAGCGGGAACCTACAATGAGCAGTTCTTC. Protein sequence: CAWSVRLAGTYNEQFF.